Following are 29 T cell receptor beta chains from one sample sequenced in a study of T cell repertoires in aging, cancer and after chemotherapy. A mixed TRB-A/B primer pool amplified rearranged TRB by multiplex touch-down PCR. TCRdb passed the multiplex PCR reads through MiXCR, listing each CDR3 protein once. The sample includes 1,000 to 1,500 distinct CDR3 sequences, 20% to 25% seen only once; the top ten take under 55%. Amplification of TCR beta used genomic DNA extracted from peripheral blood. Sequenced input: blood. All receptors derive from a human donor with a solid tumor.

By its share, this clonotype is hyperexpanded. The genes are TRBV4-3 and TRBJ1-1; D remains unclear. In germline, CDR1 is LGHNA, CDR2 YSLEER. The ends were cut back, 0 bases at V and 0 bases at J, with 8 bases in the middle. The CDR3 extends over 15 amino acids. The CDR3 reads CASSQESEMNTEAFF. CDR3 coding DNA: TGCGCCAGCAGCCAAGAAAGTGAAATGAACACTGAAGCTTTCTTT.

This clonotype is labeled as medium-sized. The CDR3 DNA reads TGTGCCAGCAGCCCCCTTGGGTCTCGGGGCTACACCTTC. As protein: CASSPLGSRGYTF. This chain connects TRBV5-6 to TRBJ1-2; D is uncertain. This CDR3 has 13 amino acids. CDR1 and CDR2 (germline): SGHDT, YYEEEE. V lost 4 bases, J lost 8 bases, and 15 bases lay in between. The variable domain in full, completed from reference TRBV5-6 and TRBJ1-2, reads DAGVTQSPTHLIKTRGQQVTLRCSPKSGHDTVSWYQQALGQGPQFIFQYYEEEERQRGNFPDRFSGHQFPNYSSELNVNALLLGDSALYLCASSPLGSRGYTFGSGTRLTVV.

This clonotype is medium-sized. V is TRBV20-1 and J is TRBJ2-5, with 9 bases identical to TRBD1. CDR1 is DFQATT and CDR2 is SNEGSKA in the germline V gene (reference sequence). V lost 7 bases to trimming and J lost 4 bases; unmatched junction nucleotides: 10. The CDR3 covers 14 residues. The CDR3 DNA sequence: TGCAGTGGAAGAGACAGGGGGGTTGGAGAGACCCAGTACTTC. It specifies CSGRDRGVGETQYF.

The chain carries TRBV5-1 and TRBJ1-1; D is uncertain. V dropped 1 base and J dropped 0 bases, with 4 bases sitting between them. The CDR3 contains 13 residues. Germline CDR1 reads SGHRS; CDR2 reads YFSETQ. The DNA for the CDR3 is TGCGCCAGCAGCTTGCTGGTGAACACTGAAGCTTTCTTT. Residues: CASSLLVNTEAFF.

This clonotype is medium-sized. The CDR3 here is CASSQDQGGYTF. The CDR3 DNA reads TGTGCCAGCAGCCAAGATCAGGGGGGCTACACCTTC. The V call is TRBV4-2, the J call TRBJ1-2; the D gene is possibly TRBD1 (6 bases). V was clipped by 0 bases and J by 8 bases, with 7 bases between them. The germline V gene has CDR1 LGHNA and CDR2 YNFKEQ. The CDR3 runs 12 residues.

Details on this clonotype: At one of its ends the junction is not consistent with the germline gene, which may arise from a read error. The V gene is TRBV6-1, the J gene TRBJ1-1; 7 bases line up with TRBD1. Germline assignment: CDR1 MNHNS and CDR2 SASEGT. The CDR3 is 14 residues long. The CDR3 is CARSSGQKKNEALF. CDR3 in DNA: TGTGCCAGAAGTTCGGGACAGAAGAAAAATGAAGCTTTATTT.

This clonotype is labeled as large (0.1 to 1%). The V call is TRBV5-4, the J call TRBJ2-2; 10 bases line up with TRBD1. The V gene's germline CDR1 is SGHNT and CDR2 YYREEE (reference sequence). This CDR3 is built from 15 residues. With V trimmed by 4 bases and J by 3 bases, 3 bases remained unmatched. The CDR3 DNA follows: TGTGCCAGCAGCCCGGGGACAGGGGACACCGGGGAGCTGTTTTTT. It yields the protein CASSPGTGDTGELFF.

The gene calls are TRBV4-3 and TRBJ2-1; D could derive from TRBD1 or TRBD2 (6 bases each). Germline CDR1 and CDR2: LGHNA and YSLEER. This CDR3 comprises 14 residues. Trimming removed 1 base at V and 15 bases at J, with 19 bases between. CDR3 sequence (DNA): TGCGCCAGCAGCCAAGCATCCGGGGGCCCCAGATGGTTCTTC. Translated: CASSQASGGPRWFF.

A word on this clonotype: A read error may account for a junction end that differs from germline. This chain joins TRBV6-1 and TRBJ2-7; D might be TRBD1 (5 bases). Germline V gene sequence: CDR1 MNHNS, CDR2 SASEGT. This CDR3 region has 13 residues. Here the CDR3 reads CASREQDYYEQYF. For the CDR3, the DNA is TGTGCCAGCCGTGAACAGGATTACTACGAGCAGTACTTC.

This clonotype is large within its sample. The V and J genes are TRBV27 and TRBJ2-7; D possibly corresponds to TRBD1 (7 bases). The germline V and J ends were trimmed by 10 bases and 2 bases, with 24 bases remaining between them. The CDR3 spans 16 residues. CDR1 MNHEY and CDR2 SMNVEV come from the germline V gene (reference sequence). CDR3 region: CAIAGLPRGTAYEQYF. The CDR3, as DNA: TGTGCCATAGCAGGACTCCCCCGGGGGACAGCCTACGAGCAGTACTTC.

This clonotype was seen a handful of times. The rearrangement links TRBV7-2 to TRBJ1-2; a possible D gene is TRBD1 (6 bases). The CDR3 sequence is 13 residues long. V shed 3 bases and J shed 8 bases, with 13 bases lying between them. Germline assignment: CDR1 SGHTA and CDR2 FQGNSA. Here the CDR3 reads CASSFGGAQGYTF. The CDR3 DNA follows: TGTGCCAGCAGCTTTGGGGGGGCGCAAGGCTACACCTTC.

This clonotype is judged large. V and J are TRBV19 and TRBJ2-2; no definite D call. This CDR3 has 14 residues. The germline CDR1 and CDR2 sequences are LNHDA and SQIVND (reference sequence). V was shortened by 4 bases and J by 4 bases, with 10 bases between the two germline ends. The CDR3 is CASSTEVATGELFF. The CDR3 bases are TGTGCCAGTAGTACCGAGGTGGCCACCGGGGAGCTGTTTTTT.

There are a few counts of this clonotype. A much larger clonotype is one base distant, so this may be a read error. The chain employs TRBV5-1 and TRBJ1-1, with 7 bases that match TRBD1. Germline loops: CDR1 SGHRS, CDR2 YFSETQ. The CDR3 extends over 14 amino acids. CDR3 DNA: TGTGCCAGCAGCTCTGGACAGGTGTACACTGAAGCTTTCTTT. Amino acid sequence: CASSSGQVYTEAFF.

By proportion, this clonotype is medium-sized. The rearrangement joins TRBV5-4 to TRBJ2-1, with 7 bases identical to TRBD1. The CDR3 has 15 amino acids. With 2 bases clipped from V and 2 bases from J, the junction kept 4 bases outside the gene matches. Per the germline V gene, CDR1 is SGHNT and CDR2 is YYREEE (reference sequence). The CDR3 DNA sequence: TGTGCCAGCAGCTTCGACAGGGAGCCCTACAATGAGCAGTTCTTC. Translation gives CASSFDREPYNEQFF.

In its sample, this clonotype ranks as medium-sized (0.01 to 0.1%). The gene calls are TRBV6-1 and TRBJ2-7; D is unclear. Per the germline V gene, CDR1 is MNHNS and CDR2 is SASEGT. The CDR3 is made up of 14 amino acids. Trimming left V 8 bases short and J 3 bases short, with 17 bases between. Written as DNA, the CDR3 is TGTGCCAGCCTCGGTGGTCAGAGAAACTACGAGCAGTACTTC. Encoded protein: CASLGGQRNYEQYF.

The rearrangement links TRBV15 to TRBJ1-5; 8 bases match TRBD1. Trimming took 4 bases from V and 1 from J; bases not matched to a gene: 3. Germline CDR1 is LNHNV and CDR2 is YYDKDF (reference sequence). The CDR3 spans 15 residues. CDR3 DNA: TGTGCCACCAGCACCGACAGGGGAAGCAATCAGCCCCAGCATTTT. Its protein product is CATSTDRGSNQPQHF.

By sample fraction, this clonotype is large. This rearrangement joins TRBV30 to TRBJ1-5; no clear D. This CDR3 spans 14 amino acids. The germline V gene has CDR1 GTSNPN and CDR2 SVGIG (reference sequence). The germline V and J ends were trimmed by 3 bases and 4 bases, with 13 bases remaining between them. The CDR3 spells CAWRVSRENQPQHF. CDR3 DNA sequence: TGTGCCTGGAGGGTCTCACGTGAGAATCAGCCCCAGCATTTT.

This clonotype is medium-sized (0.01 to 0.1%) within its sample. The CDR3 coding sequence is TGCAGTGCTATTGGGACAGGGGGGGGAAAACTGTTTTTT. Translation gives CSAIGTGGGKLFF. This chain connects TRBV20-1 to TRBJ1-4, with TRBD1 matching 11 bases. The CDR3 covers 13 residues. CDR1 is DFQATT, CDR2 SNEGSKA, per germline (reference sequence). The trim removed 4 bases at V and 10 bases at J, leaving 5 bases unmatched.

This clonotype ranks as large. This chain links TRBV5-6 with TRBJ2-5; no firm D call. V was cut by 4 bases and J by 1 base, with 8 bases left in between. From germline, CDR1 is SGHDT and CDR2 YYEEEE. This CDR3 region has 13 residues. The CDR3 DNA reads TGTGCCAGCAGCATCGACACCCAAGAGACCCAGTACTTC. The encoded protein is CASSIDTQETQYF.

This clonotype is deemed medium-sized. The chain combines TRBV5-4 with TRBJ2-7; TRBD1 matches at 10 bases. Germline V gene data show CDR1 as SGHNT and CDR2 as YYREEE (reference sequence). The CDR3 runs 14 residues. V was pared by 4 bases and J by 2 bases, with 3 bases of the junction left unmatched. CDR3 protein: CASSLGQGAYEQYF. DNA of the CDR3: TGTGCCAGCAGCCTCGGACAGGGGGCCTACGAGCAGTACTTC.

Within the sample, this clonotype is medium-sized. J is TRBJ2-6 and V is TRBV5-1; TRBD2 is a possible D gene (6 bases). This CDR3 spans 17 amino acids. The germline gives CDR1 SGHRS, CDR2 YFSETQ. Trimming removed 3 bases from V and 4 bases from J, with 17 bases in between. CDR3 sequence: CASSWGRPAGGANVLTF. Written as DNA, the CDR3 is TGCGCCAGCAGCTGGGGACGGCCCGCGGGGGGGGCCAACGTCCTGACTTTC.

This clonotype was seen a few times. The rearrangement uses TRBV12-3 or TRBV12-4 and TRBJ2-7; D unclear. The length of the CDR3 is 13 residues. Here the CDR3 DNA reads TGTGCTAGGCTGATGGGGAAACCCTACGAGCAGTACTTC. This encodes CARLMGKPYEQYF.

This clonotype rates as medium-sized. V usage is TRBV10-3 and J usage is TRBJ2-1, with D tentatively TRBD1 or TRBD2 (7 bases each). Germline V gene data show CDR1 as ENHRY and CDR2 as SYGVKD. V was pared by 10 bases and J by 0 bases, with 13 bases between. CDR3 length equals 14 residues. CDR3 DNA: TGTGCCACCTCAGGGGGGGGCTCCTACAATGAGCAGTTCTTC. The encoded protein is CATSGGGSYNEQFF.

This clonotype qualifies as medium-sized. The rearrangement joins TRBV10-3 to TRBJ1-2; D gene unclear. The CDR3 runs 14 residues. From germline, CDR1 is ENHRY and CDR2 SYGVKD. Trimming stripped 2 bases from V and 4 bases from J, with 11 bases between. The chain's CDR3 is CAISELGGVYGYTF. In nucleotides, the CDR3 is TGTGCCATCAGTGAGCTGGGTGGTGTCTATGGCTACACCTTC.

By frequency in the sample, this clonotype is medium-sized (0.01 to 0.1%). This rearrangement joins TRBV11-2 to TRBJ2-7, with D possibly TRBD1 on 5 matching bases. CDR1 is SGHAT and CDR2 is FQNNGV in the germline V gene. The CDR3 sequence is 17 residues long. The V end lost 2 bases, the J end lost 3 bases, and 20 bases lay between the germline ends. Written as DNA, the CDR3 is TGTGCCAGCAGCTTACTCCTTGGGGCAGGCGCTTTCTACGAGCAGTACTTC. Translation: CASSLLLGAGAFYEQYF.

Sample share makes this clonotype large. The chain employs TRBV6-5 and TRBJ1-2; TRBD1 agrees at 9 bases. The CDR3 is 16 amino acids. V gave up 2 bases and J gave up 8 bases; unmatched junction bases: 12. Germline CDR1 and CDR2: MNHEY and SVGAGI. CDR3 protein: CASSYGTGTLFGGYTF. The CDR3 DNA follows: TGTGCCAGCAGTTACGGGACAGGGACACTATTTGGGGGCTACACCTTC.

The chain joins TRBV5-1 to TRBJ1-4, with a possible D match to TRBD1 (5 bases). Trimming took 0 bases from V and 6 from J, leaving 18 bases between them. Germline CDR1 SGHRS, CDR2 YFSETQ. The CDR3 totals 17 residues. As DNA, the CDR3 is TGCGCCAGCAGCTTGGCCGTCGGCGGAAGGGGCGATGAAAAACTGTTTTTT. Encoded protein: CASSLAVGGRGDEKLFF.

The V call is TRBV20-1, the J call TRBJ2-5, with D possibly matching TRBD1 (6 bases). Between the trimmed V and J ends, which lost 4 bases and 3 bases, there was a span of 12 bases. CDR1 is DFQATT, CDR2 SNEGSKA, per germline (reference sequence). CDR3 size: 13 residues. CDR3 sequence: CSATSDSKETQYF. CDR3 sequence (DNA): TGCAGTGCTACTTCGGACAGCAAAGAGACCCAGTACTTC.

This clonotype is medium-sized. The chain is built from TRBV5-1 and TRBJ1-2; 10 nucleotides match TRBD1. CDR1 is SGHRS and CDR2 is YFSETQ in the germline V gene. This CDR3 contains 14 residues. The junction had 7 bases not matched to a gene; V was cut back by 3 bases and J by 8 bases. The CDR3 sequence is CASSSTTGGGGYTF. CDR3 DNA sequence: TGCGCCAGCAGCTCGACGACAGGGGGCGGAGGCTACACCTTC.